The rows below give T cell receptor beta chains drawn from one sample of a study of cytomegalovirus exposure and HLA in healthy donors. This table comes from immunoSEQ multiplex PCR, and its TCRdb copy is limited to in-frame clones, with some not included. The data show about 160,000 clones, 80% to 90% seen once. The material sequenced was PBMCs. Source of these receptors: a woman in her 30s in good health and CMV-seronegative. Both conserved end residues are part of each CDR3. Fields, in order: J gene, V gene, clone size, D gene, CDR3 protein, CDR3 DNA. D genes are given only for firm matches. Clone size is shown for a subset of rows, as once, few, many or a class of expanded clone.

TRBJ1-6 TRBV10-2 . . CASQPGDQYNSPLHF TGCGCCAGCCAGCCAGGGGACCAGTATAATTCACCCCTCCACTTT
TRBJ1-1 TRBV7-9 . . CASSWPGTEAFF TGTGCCAGCAGCTGGCCAGGCACTGAAGCTTTCTTT
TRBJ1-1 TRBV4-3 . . CASSQFGWRRGTEAFF TGCGCCAGCAGCCAGTTCGGGTGGAGGCGAGGTACTGAAGCTTTCTTT
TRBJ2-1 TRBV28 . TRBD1 CASSFAYRGQTYNEQFF TGTGCCAGCAGTTTCGCCTACAGGGGGCAAACCTACAATGAGCAGTTCTTC
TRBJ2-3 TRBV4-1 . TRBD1 CASSQVPTGGLDTQYF TGCGCCAGCAGCCAAGTCCCCACAGGGGGCTTGGATACGCAGTATTTT
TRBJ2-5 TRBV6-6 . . CASSRTNSKLEETQYF TGTGCCAGCAGCCGAACCAACAGTAAACTTGAAGAGACCCAGTACTTC
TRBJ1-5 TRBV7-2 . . CASSSRGNQPQHF TGTGCCAGCAGCTCGCGGGGCAATCAGCCCCAGCATTTT
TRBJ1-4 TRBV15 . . CATSRKVRVDEKLFF TGTGCCACCAGCAGAAAAGTCCGGGTGGATGAAAAACTGTTTTTT
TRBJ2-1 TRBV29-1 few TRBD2 CSVEEGFSGKVNEQFF TGCAGCGTTGAAGAAGGGTTTAGCGGGAAGGTCAATGAGCAGTTCTTC
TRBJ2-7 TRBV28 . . CASSPPGYEQYF TGTGCCAGCAGTCCCCCAGGGTACGAGCAGTACTTC
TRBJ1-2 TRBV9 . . CASSVLLDGIYGYTF TGTGCCAGCAGCGTATTACTAGACGGGATCTATGGCTACACCTTC
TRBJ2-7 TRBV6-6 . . CASSYSKGRANEQYF TGTGCCAGCAGTTACTCTAAGGGCAGGGCCAACGAGCAGTACTTC
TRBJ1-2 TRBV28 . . CASRPPGRGAGYGYTF TGTGCCAGCAGACCCCCCGGTAGAGGGGCAGGCTATGGCTACACCTTC
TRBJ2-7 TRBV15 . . CATSRDVGAGDEQYF TGTGCCACCAGCAGAGATGTCGGAGCCGGCGACGAGCAGTACTTC
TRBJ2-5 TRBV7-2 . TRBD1 CASSLAGQGIQETQYF TGTGCCAGCAGCTTAGCGGGACAGGGAATCCAAGAGACCCAGTACTTC
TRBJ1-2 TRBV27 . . CASSLSRRLGGAYGYTF TGTGCCAGCAGTTTATCTCGTCGGTTAGGGGGTGCATATGGCTACACCTTC
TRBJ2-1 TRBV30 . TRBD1 CAWSTGGGYNEQFF TGTGCCTGGAGTACAGGGGGCGGCTACAATGAGCAGTTCTTC
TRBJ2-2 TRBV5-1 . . CASSLGRGSTTNTGELFF TGCGCCAGCAGCTTGGGGAGAGGGAGTACAACGAACACCGGGGAGCTGTTTTTT
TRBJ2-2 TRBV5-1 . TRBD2 CASSGLAGVGSGELFF TGCGCCAGCAGCGGACTAGCGGGAGTTGGGTCCGGGGAGCTGTTTTTT
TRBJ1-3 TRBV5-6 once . CATTRWGRYTIYF TGTGCCACTACCAGGTGGGGAAGGTACACCATATATTTT
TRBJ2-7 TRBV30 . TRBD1 CAWSAGDRGHEQYF TGTGCCTGGAGTGCTGGGGACAGGGGCCACGAGCAGTACTTC
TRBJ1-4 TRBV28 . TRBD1 CASSFEGRGDEKLFF TGTGCCAGCAGTTTTGAGGGCAGGGGGGATGAAAAACTGTTTTTT
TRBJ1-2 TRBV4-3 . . CASSQGVRANYGYTF TGCGCCAGCAGCCAAGGAGTGAGGGCTAACTATGGCTACACCTTC
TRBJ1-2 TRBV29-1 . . CSVEDFGGGYTF TGCAGCGTTGAAGATTTCGGTGGTGGCTACACCTTC
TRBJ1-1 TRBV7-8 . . CASSFFRGGTEAFF TGTGCCAGCAGCTTTTTCCGGGGAGGCACTGAAGCTTTCTTT
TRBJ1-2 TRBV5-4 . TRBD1 CASSFPVGQATNYGYTF TGTGCCAGCAGCTTCCCCGTTGGACAGGCTACTAACTATGGCTACACCTTC
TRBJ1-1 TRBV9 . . CASSVATNTEAFF TGTGCCAGCAGCGTAGCGACGAACACTGAAGCTTTCTTT
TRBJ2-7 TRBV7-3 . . CASSLNLGTEQYF TGTGCCAGCAGCTTAAATTTGGGTACCGAGCAGTACTTC
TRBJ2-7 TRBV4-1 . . CASSQVPNFGSDYEQYF TGCGCCAGCAGCCAAGTGCCAAATTTTGGCTCAGACTACGAGCAGTACTTC
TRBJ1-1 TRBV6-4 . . CASSHGRNEAFF TGTGCCAGCAGTCATGGACGGAATGAAGCTTTCTTT
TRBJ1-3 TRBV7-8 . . CASSLGQPQASGNTIYF TGTGCCAGCAGCTTGGGCCAACCGCAGGCATCTGGAAACACCATATATTTT
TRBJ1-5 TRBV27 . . CASKDPAGNQPQHF TGTGCCAGCAAGGATCCAGCCGGCAATCAGCCCCAGCATTTT
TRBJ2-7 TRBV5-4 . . CASSRGRSYEQYF TGTGCCAGCAGCCGGGGGCGATCCTACGAGCAGTACTTC
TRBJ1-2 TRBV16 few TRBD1 CASSLAGQHYGYTF TGTGCCAGCAGCCTCGCGGGACAGCACTATGGCTACACCTTC
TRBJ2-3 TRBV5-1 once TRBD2 CASSLASGLAGTSTDTQYF TGCGCCAGCAGCTTGGCGTCGGGACTAGCGGGGACTAGCACAGATACGCAGTATTTT
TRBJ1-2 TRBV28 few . CASSLGTNYGYTF TGTGCCAGCAGCCTCGGTACTAACTATGGCTACACCTTC
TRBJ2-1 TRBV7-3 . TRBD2 CASSLNWRGGRNEQFF TGTGCCAGCAGCTTAAATTGGCGGGGGGGCCGCAATGAGCAGTTCTTC
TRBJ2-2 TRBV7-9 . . CASSLAGNTGELFF TGTGCCAGCAGCTTAGCAGGGAACACCGGGGAGCTGTTTTTT
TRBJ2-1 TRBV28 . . CASSTTQNNNEQFF TGTGCCAGCAGTACTACTCAGAACAACAATGAGCAGTTCTTC
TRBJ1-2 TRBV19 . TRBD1 CASRTGEESGYTF TGTGCCAGTAGGACAGGGGAGGAGAGTGGCTACACCTTC
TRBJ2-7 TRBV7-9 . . CASSFERGAFSYEQYF TGTGCCAGCAGCTTTGAGAGGGGCGCTTTCTCCTACGAGCAGTACTTC
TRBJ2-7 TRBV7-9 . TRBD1 CASSAHRGGSAYEQYF TGTGCCAGCAGCGCCCACAGGGGCGGTTCGGCCTACGAGCAGTACTTC
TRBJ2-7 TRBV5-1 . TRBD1 CASSLGQGAYEQYF TGCGCCAGCAGCTTGGGACAGGGGGCGTACGAGCAGTACTTC
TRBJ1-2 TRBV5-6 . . CASSLGSWEGYTF TGTGCCAGCAGCCTAGGGTCTTGGGAGGGCTACACCTTC
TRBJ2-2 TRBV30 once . CAWSMSGWSGELFF TGTGCCTGGAGTATGTCGGGATGGTCAGGGGAGCTGTTTTTT
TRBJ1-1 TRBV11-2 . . CASSTHALAGTEAFF TGTGCCAGCAGCACACACGCCTTGGCCGGCACTGAAGCTTTCTTT
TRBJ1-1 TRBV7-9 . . CASSLAGRAGAEAFF TGTGCCAGCAGCTTAGCGGGCAGGGCAGGAGCTGAAGCTTTCTTT
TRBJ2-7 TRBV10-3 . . CAISGDSLYEQYF TGTGCCATCAGTGGCGACAGCCTCTACGAGCAGTACTTC
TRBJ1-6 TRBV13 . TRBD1 CASSPTTGGRNSPLHF TGTGCCAGCAGCCCAACAACAGGGGGGAGGAATTCACCCCTCCACTTT
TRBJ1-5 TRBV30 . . CAWKQGVGNQPQHF TGTGCCTGGAAACAGGGTGTAGGCAATCAGCCCCAGCATTTT
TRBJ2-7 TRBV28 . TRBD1 CASSFLDRGTYEQYF TGTGCCAGCAGTTTTTTGGACAGGGGGACCTACGAGCAGTACTTC
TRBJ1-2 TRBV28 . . CASTLLGGVNYGYTF TGTGCCAGCACTCTCCTGGGAGGGGTCAACTATGGCTACACCTTC
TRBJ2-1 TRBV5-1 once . CASRGAAYNEQFF TGCGCCAGCAGGGGGGCTGCCTACAATGAGCAGTTCTTC
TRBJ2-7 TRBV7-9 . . CASSLEDRAFYEQYF TGTGCCAGCAGCTTAGAGGACAGAGCCTTCTACGAGCAGTACTTC
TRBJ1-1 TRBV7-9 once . CASSLDMGNTEAFF TGTGCCAGCAGCTTAGACATGGGAAACACTGAAGCTTTCTTT
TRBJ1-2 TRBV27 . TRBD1 CASSQGQGYGYTF TGTGCCAGCAGTCAAGGACAGGGGTATGGCTACACCTTC
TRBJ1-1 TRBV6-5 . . CASSRKAGWGEAFF TGTGCCAGCAGCCGTAAAGCGGGGTGGGGCGAAGCTTTCTTT